A selection of T cell receptor beta chains follows, all from one sample in a study of shared clonotypes between healthy human individuals. TCRdb's copy holds only in-frame clones and misses some; the assay was immunoSEQ multiplex PCR. In the table there are about 480,000 clones, 79% of which are singletons. Sequencing was performed on PBMCs. These receptors originate from a woman aged 40 to 49 in good health. Some clones in this sample may be carry-over from other donors' samples. Each CDR3 is given with its conserved first and last residue. A D gene is named only where the DNA matches it firmly. Only some rows state a clone size, as once, few, many or a class for expanded clones.

j_call d_call v_call clone_size cdr3_nt cdr3_aa
TRBJ2-2 NA TRBV6-5 NA TGTGCCAGCAGGCTGGGTTCCGGGGAGCTGTTTTTT CASRLGSGELFF
TRBJ2-7 NA TRBV19 NA TGTGCCAGTAGTAAGAGGGCGGACTCCTACGAGCAGTACTTC CASSKRADSYEQYF
TRBJ2-7 TRBD2 TRBV18 once TGTGCCAGCTCACCCGGACTAGCGAACTACGAGCAGTACTTC CASSPGLANYEQYF
TRBJ2-7 NA TRBV6-5 NA TGTGCCAGCAGTTACAGCGGAACCTACGAGCAGTACTTC CASSYSGTYEQYF
TRBJ1-3 TRBD1 TRBV2 NA TGTGCCAGCAGTGCCACGACAGGGACGGGAAACACCATATATTTT CASSATTGTGNTIYF
TRBJ1-1 NA TRBV5-1 NA TGCGCCAGCTCTGGTTGGTTCGGCACTGAAGCTTTCTTT CASSGWFGTEAFF
TRBJ1-3 NA TRBV6-1 NA TGTGCCAGCAGTGAAGACAGGGAGTTTGGAAACACCATATATTTT CASSEDREFGNTIYF
TRBJ2-2 TRBD2 TRBV28 NA TGTGCCAGCAGACCCTACTCTAGGGCTAGCGGGAGTTACGGGGAGCTGTTTTTT CASRPYSRASGSYGELFF
TRBJ1-5 TRBD1 TRBV7-9 NA TGTGCCAGCAGCGAGACAGGGGGGAACAATCAGCCCCAGCATTTT CASSETGGNNQPQHF
TRBJ2-2 TRBD1 TRBV29-1 NA TGCAGCGTTGGGGGGACAGGGTCTTTGAACACCGGGGAGCTGTTTTTT CSVGGTGSLNTGELFF
TRBJ2-3 TRBD1 TRBV5-1 NA TGCGCCAGCAGCCGCTCGAGTTATCAGGGGGCTCGCACAGATACGCAGTATTTT CASSRSSYQGARTDTQYF
TRBJ2-2 NA TRBV5-6 NA TGTGCCAGCAGCTCAGGCACCGGGGAGCTGTTTTTT CASSSGTGELFF
TRBJ2-7 TRBD2 TRBV28 once TGTGCCAGCAGTGCGGGAGAGAGCTCCTACGAGCAGTACTTC CASSAGESSYEQYF
TRBJ2-1 TRBD2 TRBV5-6 NA TGTGCCAGCAGCTTGCGTCGGGAGGCATCCTACAATGAGCAGTTCTTC CASSLRREASYNEQFF
TRBJ2-1 NA TRBV18 NA TGTGCCAGCTCACCACCGGATACAGGGAACGATGAGCAGTTCTTC CASSPPDTGNDEQFF
TRBJ1-1 NA TRBV11-1 NA TGTGCCAGCAGCCCCTGGACAAGGGGGACTGAAGCTTTCTTT CASSPWTRGTEAFF
TRBJ1-1 TRBD1 TRBV10-1 once TGCGCCAGCATTTGGACAGGGGAAGCTTTCTTT CASIWTGEAFF
TRBJ2-3 NA TRBV7-2 NA TGTGCCAGCCGCGAAGGCGGCCCGGGGGCGCAGTATTTT CASREGGPGAQYF
TRBJ2-7 TRBD2 TRBV7-9 NA TGTGCCAGCAGCTTGGGACTAGCGGGAGGGCCAACCCACGAGCAGTACTTC CASSLGLAGGPTHEQYF
TRBJ2-5 TRBD2 TRBV28 NA TGTGCCAGCAAGCGCGCGGGAGACCAAGAGACCCAGTACTTC CASKRAGDQETQYF
TRBJ1-3 NA TRBV25-1 once TGTGCCAGCAGTGATGCCAGCAGCTCTGGAAACACCATATATTTT CASSDASSSGNTIYF
TRBJ2-2 NA TRBV27 NA TGTGCCAGTGGTGGGGCTAAGAACACCGGGGAGCTGTTTTTT CASGGAKNTGELFF
TRBJ1-5 NA TRBV19 NA TGTGCCAGTAGCCCTACGGGGGTTCCGCAGCCCCAGCATTTT CASSPTGVPQPQHF
TRBJ2-7 NA TRBV11-2 NA TGTGCCAGCAGCTTGACAGTTACAGCCTACGAGCAGTACTTC CASSLTVTAYEQYF
TRBJ2-1 TRBD1 TRBV10-3 NA TGTGCCATCAGGGCAGGGACAGGGGCCTACAATGAGCAGTTCTTC CAIRAGTGAYNEQFF
TRBJ1-1 NA TRBV11-2 few TGTGCCAGCAGCTGGACGGGTGCTGAGGCTTTCTTT CASSWTGAEAFF
TRBJ2-7 NA TRBV15 once TGTGCCACCAGCAGAGGGAGACTAGTGGGGGTCTACGAGCAGTACTTC CATSRGRLVGVYEQYF
TRBJ1-1 NA TRBV2 NA TGTGCCAGCAGTCCTACAGACATGAACACTGAAGCTTTCTTT CASSPTDMNTEAFF
TRBJ2-1 NA TRBV28 NA TGTGCCAGCCGGCAGTGGGGGGAGCAGTTCTTC CASRQWGEQFF
TRBJ2-7 TRBD2 TRBV2 once TGTGCCGGTACTAGCGGCTACGAGCAGTACTTC CAGTSGYEQYF
TRBJ2-3 TRBD2 TRBV19 NA TGTGCCACTTCCTCTAGCGGGCTGGGAACAGATACGCAGTATTTT CATSSSGLGTDTQYF
TRBJ2-5 NA TRBV19 NA TGTGCCAGTAGTATTGTGGGCGGCCCGGGTACCCAGTACTTC CASSIVGGPGTQYF
TRBJ1-5 NA TRBV7-8 NA TGTGCCAGCAGCTTAGCTGTCGGGGTACAACAGCCCCAGCATTTT CASSLAVGVQQPQHF
TRBJ1-1 TRBD1 TRBV10-3 NA TGTGCCATCAGTGGTTCCCGGGACAGGGACACTGAAGCTTTCTTT CAISGSRDRDTEAFF
TRBJ1-5 NA TRBV28 NA TGTGCCAGCAGCCCTTTCGGAGTGAGGAATCAGCCCCAGCATTTT CASSPFGVRNQPQHF
TRBJ1-5 NA TRBV6-6 NA TGTGCCAGCAGCTACCGAATTGATCAGCCCCAGCATTTT CASSYRIDQPQHF
TRBJ2-7 TRBD1 TRBV18 once TGTGCCAGCTCACCTCCGGACAGGTATCCCTACGAGCAGTACTTC CASSPPDRYPYEQYF
TRBJ2-7 NA TRBV11-2 few TGTGCCAGCAGCTTATTGGCGGGAAGCTCCTACGAGCAGTACTTC CASSLLAGSSYEQYF
TRBJ2-3 TRBD2 TRBV7-8 NA TGTGCCAGCAGCTTCGGGACTACGTACACAGATACGCAGTATTTT CASSFGTTYTDTQYF
TRBJ2-3 NA TRBV5-1 once TGCGCCAGCAGCTTACGTTCTAGCGAGAGCACAGATACGCAGTATTTT CASSLRSSESTDTQYF
TRBJ2-7 TRBD1 TRBV6-5 NA TGTGCCACCCAGGACAGGGGGGGGAGCTCCTACGAGCAGTACTTC CATQDRGGSSYEQYF
TRBJ1-1 TRBD1 TRBV18 NA TGTGCCAGCTTTCAGGGGGCTGACACTGAAGCTTTCTTT CASFQGADTEAFF
TRBJ2-7 NA TRBV11-2 NA TGTGCCAGCAGCTTAGGAGGGTGGGAATGGGGATACGAGCAGTACTTC CASSLGGWEWGYEQYF
TRBJ1-1 NA TRBV19 few TGTGCCAGTAGTATATTACTGCAGAACACTGAAGCTTTCTTT CASSILLQNTEAFF
TRBJ1-2 TRBD1 TRBV5-4 NA TGTGCCAGCAGCCTGGACAGGTATGGCTACACCTTC CASSLDRYGYTF
TRBJ2-2 TRBD2 TRBV27 NA TGTGCCAGCAGCCGGACTAGCGGCAATTTGGGGACCGGGGAGCTGTTTTTT CASSRTSGNLGTGELFF
TRBJ2-5 TRBD2 TRBV5-1 NA TGCGCCAGCAGCTTGGGTAGGACTAGCGGCGACCAAGAGACCCAGTACTTC CASSLGRTSGDQETQYF
TRBJ2-3 TRBD2 TRBV10-3 NA TGTGCCATCAGTCCTCAACTAGCGGACTCACTCACAGATACGCAGTATTTT CAISPQLADSLTDTQYF
TRBJ2-2 TRBD2 TRBV5-1 NA TGCGCCAGCGGCTTACTAGCGGGATCGACCGGGGAGCTGTTTTTT CASGLLAGSTGELFF
TRBJ1-3 NA TRBV10-1 NA TGCGCCAGCAGCCCCGTACCGCGGCTCGGAAACACCATATATTTT CASSPVPRLGNTIYF
TRBJ2-1 TRBD1 TRBV28 NA TGTGCCAGCAGGAAGGGGGCGGGCTCCTACAATGAGCAGTTCTTC CASRKGAGSYNEQFF
TRBJ2-7 NA TRBV18 NA TGTGCCAGCTCACCTATAGCGGTTCCCTACGAGCAGTACTTC CASSPIAVPYEQYF
TRBJ2-4 TRBD1 TRBV28 NA TGTGCCAGCAGAGAAGGACAGGCGCAAAACATTCAGTACTTC CASREGQAQNIQYF
TRBJ1-3 NA TRBV6-5 NA TGTGCCAGCAGTTACTCTTCGGGGGTAGGAAACACCATATATTTT CASSYSSGVGNTIYF